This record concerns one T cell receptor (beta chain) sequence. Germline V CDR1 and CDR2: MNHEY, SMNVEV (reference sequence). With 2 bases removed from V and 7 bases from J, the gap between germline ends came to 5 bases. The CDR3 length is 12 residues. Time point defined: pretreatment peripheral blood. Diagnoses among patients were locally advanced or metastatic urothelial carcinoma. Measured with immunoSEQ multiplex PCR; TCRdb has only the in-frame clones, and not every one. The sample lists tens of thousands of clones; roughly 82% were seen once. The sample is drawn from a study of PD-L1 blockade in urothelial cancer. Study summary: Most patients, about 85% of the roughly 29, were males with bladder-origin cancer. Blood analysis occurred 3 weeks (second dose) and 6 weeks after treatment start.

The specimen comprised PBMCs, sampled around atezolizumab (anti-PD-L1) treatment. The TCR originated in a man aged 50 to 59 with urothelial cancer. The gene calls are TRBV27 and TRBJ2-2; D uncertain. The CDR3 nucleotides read TGTGCCAGCAGTTTAGCGTTCGGGGAGCTGTTTTTT. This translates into CASSLAFGELFF.